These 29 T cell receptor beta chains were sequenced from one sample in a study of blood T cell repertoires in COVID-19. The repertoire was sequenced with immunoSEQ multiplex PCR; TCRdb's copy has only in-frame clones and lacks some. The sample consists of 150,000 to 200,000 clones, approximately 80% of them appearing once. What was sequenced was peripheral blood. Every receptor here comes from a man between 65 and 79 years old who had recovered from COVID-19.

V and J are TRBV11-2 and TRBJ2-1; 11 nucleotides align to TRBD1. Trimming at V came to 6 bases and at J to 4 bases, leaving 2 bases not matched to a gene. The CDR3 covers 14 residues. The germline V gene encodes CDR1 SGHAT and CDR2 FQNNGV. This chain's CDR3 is CASRGQGVYNEQFF. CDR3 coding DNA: TGTGCCAGCAGGGGACAGGGGGTATACAATGAGCAGTTCTTC.

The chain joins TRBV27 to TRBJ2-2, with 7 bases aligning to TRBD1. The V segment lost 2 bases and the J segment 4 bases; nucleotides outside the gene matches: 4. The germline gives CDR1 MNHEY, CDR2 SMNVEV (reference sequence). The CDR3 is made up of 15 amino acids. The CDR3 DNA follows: TGTGCCAGCAGTTTAGGAAGGGGGCCCACCGGGGAGCTGTTTTTT. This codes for CASSLGRGPTGELFF.

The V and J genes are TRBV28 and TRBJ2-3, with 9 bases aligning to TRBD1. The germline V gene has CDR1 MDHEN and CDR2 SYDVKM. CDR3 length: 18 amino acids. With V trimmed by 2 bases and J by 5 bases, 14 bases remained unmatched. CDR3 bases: TGTGCCAGCAGTTTAGGGATTACAGGGGGCGCTTGGCAAGATACGCAGTATTTT. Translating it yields CASSLGITGGAWQDTQYF.

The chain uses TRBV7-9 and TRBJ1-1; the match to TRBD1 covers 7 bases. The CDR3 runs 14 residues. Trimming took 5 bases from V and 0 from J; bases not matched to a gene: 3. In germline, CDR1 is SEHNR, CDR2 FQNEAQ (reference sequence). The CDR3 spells CASSPGQMNTEAFF. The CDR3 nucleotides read TGTGCCAGCAGCCCGGGACAGATGAACACTGAAGCTTTCTTT.

The CDR3 DNA reads as TGCGCCAGCAGAGGGAGAGAGTTTGCCGGGGAGCTGTTTTTT. Amino acid sequence: CASRGREFAGELFF. V is TRBV5-1 and J is TRBJ2-2; perhaps TRBD2 as D (5 bases). The CDR3 runs 14 residues. Between the trimmed V and J ends, which lost 5 bases and 6 bases, there was a span of 14 bases. CDR1 SGHRS and CDR2 YFSETQ come from the germline V gene.

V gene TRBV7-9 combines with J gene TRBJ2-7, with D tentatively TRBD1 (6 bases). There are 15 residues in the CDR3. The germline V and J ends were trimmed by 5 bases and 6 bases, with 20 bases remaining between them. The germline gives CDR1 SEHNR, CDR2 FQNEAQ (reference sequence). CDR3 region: CASSPTGFRLSEQYF. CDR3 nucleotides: TGTGCCAGCAGCCCTACAGGGTTCAGGTTGAGCGAGCAGTACTTC.

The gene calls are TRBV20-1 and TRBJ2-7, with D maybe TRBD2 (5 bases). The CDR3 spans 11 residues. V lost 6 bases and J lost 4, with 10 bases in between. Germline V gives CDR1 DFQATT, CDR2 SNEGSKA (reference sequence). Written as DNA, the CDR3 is TGCAGTGCGAGGACTGCGTACGAGCAGTACTTC. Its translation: CSARTAYEQYF.

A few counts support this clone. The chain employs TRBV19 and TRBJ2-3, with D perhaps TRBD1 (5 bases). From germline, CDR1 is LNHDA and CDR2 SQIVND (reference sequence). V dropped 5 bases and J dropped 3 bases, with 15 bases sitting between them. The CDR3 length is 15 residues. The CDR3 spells CASSPLGQGTDTQYF. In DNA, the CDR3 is TGTGCCAGTAGTCCCCTGGGGCAGGGAACAGATACGCAGTATTTT.

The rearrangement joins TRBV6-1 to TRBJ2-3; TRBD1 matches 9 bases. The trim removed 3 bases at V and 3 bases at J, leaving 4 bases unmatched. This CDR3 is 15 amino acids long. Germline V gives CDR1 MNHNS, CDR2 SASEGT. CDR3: CASSDGTGITDTQYF. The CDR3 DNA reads TGTGCCAGCAGTGATGGGACAGGGATTACAGATACGCAGTATTTT.

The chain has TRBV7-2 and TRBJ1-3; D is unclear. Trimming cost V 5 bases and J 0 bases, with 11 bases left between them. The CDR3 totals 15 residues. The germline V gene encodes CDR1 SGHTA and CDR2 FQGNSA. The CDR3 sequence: CASSRDGDSGNTIYF. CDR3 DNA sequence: TGTGCCAGCAGCCGCGACGGGGACTCTGGAAACACCATATATTTT.

The CDR3 DNA follows: TGTGCCAGCAGCCGGACAGGGGACGTCGGGTACTATGGCTACACCTTC. It translates to CASSRTGDVGYYGYTF. The chain links TRBV6-4 to TRBJ1-2; 9 nucleotides match TRBD1. The germline V gene encodes CDR1 MRHNA and CDR2 SNTAGT. The CDR3 has 16 amino acids. Unmatched junction bases numbered 11, after V lost 6 bases and J lost 3 bases.

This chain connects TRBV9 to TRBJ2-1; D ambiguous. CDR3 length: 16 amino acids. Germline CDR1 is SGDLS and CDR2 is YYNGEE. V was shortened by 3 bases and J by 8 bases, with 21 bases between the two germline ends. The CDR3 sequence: CASSAPPGRVGDEQFF. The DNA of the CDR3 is TGTGCCAGCAGCGCACCCCCAGGTCGAGTGGGCGATGAGCAGTTCTTC. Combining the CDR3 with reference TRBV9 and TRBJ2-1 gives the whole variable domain DSGVTQTPKHLITATGQRVTLRCSPRSGDLSVYWYQQSLDQGLQFLIQYYNGEERAKGNILERFSAQQFPDLHSELNLSSLELGDSALYFCASSAPPGRVGDEQFFGPGTRLTVL.

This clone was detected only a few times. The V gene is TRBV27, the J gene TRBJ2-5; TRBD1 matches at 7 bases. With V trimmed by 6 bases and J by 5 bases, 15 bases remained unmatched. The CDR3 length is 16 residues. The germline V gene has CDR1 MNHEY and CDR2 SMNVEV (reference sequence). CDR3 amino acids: CASRSLQGSQGETQYF. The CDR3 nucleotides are TGTGCCAGCAGATCCTTACAGGGTTCACAGGGGGAGACCCAGTACTTC.

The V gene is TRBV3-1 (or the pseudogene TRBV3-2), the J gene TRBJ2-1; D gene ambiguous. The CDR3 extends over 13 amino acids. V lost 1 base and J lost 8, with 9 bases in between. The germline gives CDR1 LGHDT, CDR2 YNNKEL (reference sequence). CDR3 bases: TGTGCCAGCAGCCAAGTCTCCCGTGATGAGCAGTTCTTC. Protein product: CASSQVSRDEQFF.

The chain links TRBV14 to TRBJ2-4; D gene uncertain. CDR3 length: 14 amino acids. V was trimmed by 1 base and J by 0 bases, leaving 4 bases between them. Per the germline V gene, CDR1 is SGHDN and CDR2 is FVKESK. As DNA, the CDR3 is TGTGCCAGCAGCCAAGCAGGAGCCAAAAACATTCAGTACTTC. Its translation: CASSQAGAKNIQYF.

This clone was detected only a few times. The CDR3 DNA reads as TGCGCCAGCAGCCGGACAGGGGATCAGCCCCAGCATTTT. It specifies CASSRTGDQPQHF. The chain combines TRBV4-1 with TRBJ1-5, with TRBD1 matching over 9 bases. This CDR3 spans 13 amino acids. From germline, CDR1 is MGHRA and CDR2 YSYEKL. V shed 4 bases and J 5 bases; nucleotides not matched to a gene: 0.

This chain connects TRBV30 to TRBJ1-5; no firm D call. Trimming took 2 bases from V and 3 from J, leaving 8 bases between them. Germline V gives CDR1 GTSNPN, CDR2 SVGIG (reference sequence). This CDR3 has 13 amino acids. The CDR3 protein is CAWSSEYNQPQHF. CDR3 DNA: TGTGCCTGGAGTTCAGAATACAATCAGCCCCAGCATTTT.

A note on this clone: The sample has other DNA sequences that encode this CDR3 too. CDR3 coding DNA: TGCGCCAGCAGCTTGGCCCGGGACAATTCCTACGAGCAGTACTTC. Translated: CASSLARDNSYEQYF. V is TRBV5-1 and J is TRBJ2-7, with TRBD1 as a possible D gene (6 bases). The germline gives CDR1 SGHRS, CDR2 YFSETQ. The V end was cut by 0 bases, the J end by 1 base, with 11 bases between. CDR3 length: 15 amino acids.

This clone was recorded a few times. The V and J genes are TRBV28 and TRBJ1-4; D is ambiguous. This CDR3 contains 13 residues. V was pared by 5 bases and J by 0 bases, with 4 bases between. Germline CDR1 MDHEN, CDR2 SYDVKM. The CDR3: CASSTTTNEKLFF. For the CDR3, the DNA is TGTGCCAGCAGTACTACAACTAATGAAAAACTGTTTTTT.

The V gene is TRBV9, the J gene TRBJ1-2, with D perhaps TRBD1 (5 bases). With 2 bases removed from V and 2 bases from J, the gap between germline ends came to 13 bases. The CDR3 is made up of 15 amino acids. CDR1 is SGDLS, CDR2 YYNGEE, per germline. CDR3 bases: TGTGCCAGCAGCGTTACCTCGACAGCCAACTATGGCTACACCTTC. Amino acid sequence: CASSVTSTANYGYTF.

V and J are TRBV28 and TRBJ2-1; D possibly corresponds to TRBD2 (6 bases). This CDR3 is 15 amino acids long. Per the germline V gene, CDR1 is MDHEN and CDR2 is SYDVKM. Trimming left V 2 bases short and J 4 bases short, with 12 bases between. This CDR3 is CASSLRGAGYNEQFF. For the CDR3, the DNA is TGTGCCAGCAGTTTACGAGGGGCGGGGTACAATGAGCAGTTCTTC.

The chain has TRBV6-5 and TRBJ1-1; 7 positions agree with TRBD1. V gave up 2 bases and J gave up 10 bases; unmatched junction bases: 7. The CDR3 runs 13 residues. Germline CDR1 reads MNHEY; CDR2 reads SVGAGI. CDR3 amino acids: CASSYQTGPGAFF. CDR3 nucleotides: TGTGCCAGCAGTTACCAGACAGGGCCTGGAGCTTTCTTT.

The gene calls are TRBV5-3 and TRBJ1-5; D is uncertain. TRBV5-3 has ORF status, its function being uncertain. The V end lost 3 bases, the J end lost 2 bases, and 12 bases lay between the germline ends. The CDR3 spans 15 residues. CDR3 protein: CARSSVGPGNQPQHF. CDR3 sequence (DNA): TGTGCCAGAAGCTCCGTGGGCCCTGGCAATCAGCCCCAGCATTTT.

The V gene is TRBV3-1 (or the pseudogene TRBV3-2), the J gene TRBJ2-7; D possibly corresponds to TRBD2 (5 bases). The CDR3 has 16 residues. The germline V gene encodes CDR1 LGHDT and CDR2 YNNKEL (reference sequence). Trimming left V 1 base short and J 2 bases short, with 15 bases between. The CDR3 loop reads CASSQGGNPPTYEQYF. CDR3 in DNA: TGTGCCAGCAGCCAAGGAGGGAACCCACCGACCTACGAGCAGTACTTC.

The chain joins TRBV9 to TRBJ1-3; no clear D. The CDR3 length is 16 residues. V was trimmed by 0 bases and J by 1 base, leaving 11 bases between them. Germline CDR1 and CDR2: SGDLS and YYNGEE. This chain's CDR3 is CASSVGILGSGNTIYF. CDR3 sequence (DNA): TGTGCCAGCAGCGTAGGAATCCTCGGGTCTGGAAACACCATATATTTT.

The CDR3 nucleotides are TGTGCCTCCACCCCGGGGAGTGGAAACACCATATATTTT. This gives the protein CASTPGSGNTIYF. The V gene is TRBV30, the J gene TRBJ1-3; D is undetermined. CDR3 length equals 13 residues. Per germline, CDR1 GTSNPN and CDR2 SVGIG (reference sequence). Trimming cost V 7 bases and J 3 bases, with 13 bases left between them.

As DNA, the CDR3 is TGTGCCAGCAGCCCTGGGACAGGGGCACAGGAGACCCAGTACTTC. This gives the protein CASSPGTGAQETQYF. The chain employs TRBV7-8 and TRBJ2-5; 10 positions match TRBD1. This CDR3 comprises 15 residues. Looked up from germline, CDR1 is SGHVS and CDR2 is FQNEAQ. After removal of 5 bases from V and 5 bases from J, the junction contained 8 bases not matched to a gene.

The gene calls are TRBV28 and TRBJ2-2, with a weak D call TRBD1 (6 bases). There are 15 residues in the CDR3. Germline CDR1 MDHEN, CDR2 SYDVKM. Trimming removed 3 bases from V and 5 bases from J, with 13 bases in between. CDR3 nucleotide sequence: TGTGCCAGCAGTTTTCAGGGGACGAGAACCGGGGAGCTGTTTTTT. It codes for CASSFQGTRTGELFF.

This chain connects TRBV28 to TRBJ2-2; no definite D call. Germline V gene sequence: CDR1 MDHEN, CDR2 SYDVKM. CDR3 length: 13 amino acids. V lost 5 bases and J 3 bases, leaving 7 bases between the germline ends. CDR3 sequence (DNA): TGTGCCAGCAGTCCCGACTACACCGGGGAGCTGTTTTTT. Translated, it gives CASSPDYTGELFF.